A single sample gave rise to the 14 T cell receptor beta chains below, sequenced in a study of cytomegalovirus exposure and HLA in healthy donors. The PCR used 60 Vbeta and 13 Jbeta primers. The protocol was immunoSEQ multiplex PCR, while the TCRdb copy is restricted to in-frame clones and leaves out a portion. The sample yields about 120,000 clones, 81% seen once. Source material: PBMCs. The source of these receptors is a young woman in good health and CMV-seronegative.

CDR3 protein: CASIPGGLAGDTQYF. DNA of the CDR3: TGTGCCAGCATTCCGGGGGGACTAGCGGGAGATACGCAGTATTTT. J is TRBJ2-3 and V is TRBV2; 12 bases are shared with TRBD2. Losses at the gene ends were 7 bases for V and 5 bases for J; bases not matched to a gene: 7. Germline CDR1 SNHLY, CDR2 FYNNEI. The CDR3 totals 15 residues.

The chain carries TRBV19 and TRBJ2-5; D remains unclear. The CDR3 runs to 13 residues. Germline V lookup: CDR1 LNHDA, CDR2 SQIVND (reference sequence). Trimming left V 1 base short and J 1 base short, with 4 bases between. DNA for the CDR3: TGTGCCAGTAGTATAGGGCTCCAAGAGACCCAGTACTTC. Protein product: CASSIGLQETQYF.

The J gene is TRBJ2-3, the V gene TRBV12-2; TRBD2, the table's D call, was not compared with the DNA. TRBV12-2 is a known pseudogene. The CDR3 totals 16 residues. CDR3 DNA: TGTGCAAGTCGCCATACACTAGCGGGTTTTTTTGATACGCAGTATTTT. Its protein product is CASRHTLAGFFDTQYF.

This chain links TRBV30 with TRBJ2-5; D may be TRBD2 (6 bases). The V and J ends lost 4 bases and 5 bases respectively, with 11 bases between them. Germline assignment: CDR1 GTSNPN and CDR2 SVGIG (reference sequence). The CDR3 extends over 12 amino acids. The CDR3 nucleotides read TGTGCCTGGAAGAGGGAGGTGGAGACCCAGTACTTC. This translates into CAWKREVETQYF.

The chain's CDR3 is CASSSLAGGPNEQFF. In nucleotides, the CDR3 is TGCGCCAGCAGCTCACTAGCGGGAGGGCCAAATGAGCAGTTCTTC. The chain employs TRBV5-1 and TRBJ2-1; 13 nucleotides match TRBD2. This CDR3 has 15 residues. Germline V CDR1 and CDR2: SGHRS, YFSETQ. The junction had 4 bases not matched to a gene; V was cut back by 3 bases and J by 7 bases.

The J gene is TRBJ2-1, the V gene TRBV19; D remains ambiguous. The V end lost 5 bases, the J end lost 3 bases, and 11 bases lay between the germline ends. The CDR3 is made up of 14 amino acids. The V gene's germline CDR1 is LNHDA and CDR2 SQIVND (reference sequence). CDR3 coding DNA: TGTGCCAGTAGTCCAACAGACCTCTACAATGAGCAGTTCTTC. Translated, it gives CASSPTDLYNEQFF.

The chain joins TRBV11-2 to TRBJ2-3; D remains unclear. V was clipped by 6 bases and J by 2 bases, with 6 bases between them. The CDR3 consists of 12 residues. Germline CDR1 and CDR2: SGHAT and FQNNGV. CDR3 nucleotides: TGTGCCAGCAGGAGAATCACAGATACGCAGTATTTT. This codes for CASRRITDTQYF.

V usage is TRBV6-1 and J usage is TRBJ2-7; no clear D. Trimming pared 8 bases from V and 7 bases from J, leaving 9 bases between. The CDR3 loop spans 10 amino acids. Germline values: CDR1 MNHNS, CDR2 SASEGT. This chain's CDR3 is CASAVVEQYF. The CDR3 DNA reads TGTGCCAGCGCGGTCGTGGAGCAGTACTTC.

The CDR3 loop reads CASSLTIDRGQVNTEAFF. CDR3 DNA sequence: TGTGCCAGCAGCCTAACGATAGACAGGGGGCAGGTGAACACTGAAGCTTTCTTT. The chain carries TRBV27 and TRBJ1-1, with 10 nucleotides matching TRBD1. The V and J ends lost 6 bases and 0 bases, in that order; junction bases with no gene match: 13. The CDR3 has 18 residues. Germline CDR1 reads MNHEY; CDR2 reads SMNVEV (reference sequence).

The rearrangement uses TRBV28 and TRBJ2-3, with D perhaps TRBD1 (6 bases). The germline V gene has CDR1 MDHEN and CDR2 SYDVKM. V shed 5 bases and J shed 7 bases, with 16 bases lying between them. CDR3 size: 14 residues. The CDR3 DNA reads as TGTGCCAGCAGTATAATCACGGGACAAAATACGCAGTATTTT. Translation: CASSIITGQNTQYF. The whole variable domain, filled in from reference TRBV28 and TRBJ2-3, reads DVKVTQSSRYLVKRTGEKVFLECVQDMDHENMFWYRQDPGLGLRLIYFSYDVKMKEKGDIPEGYSVSREKKERFSLILESASTNQTSMYLCASSIITGQNTQYFGPGTRLTVL.

The chain is built from TRBV28 and TRBJ2-6, with D perhaps matching TRBD1 (6 bases). The CDR3 runs 15 residues. From germline, CDR1 is MDHEN and CDR2 SYDVKM. V was shortened by 6 bases and J by 1 base, with 10 bases between the two germline ends. The CDR3 loop is CASSRTGSGANVLTF. CDR3 sequence (DNA): TGTGCCAGCAGCCGAACAGGGTCTGGGGCCAACGTCCTGACTTTC. Combining the CDR3 with reference TRBV28 and TRBJ2-6 gives the whole variable domain DVKVTQSSRYLVKRTGEKVFLECVQDMDHENMFWYRQDPGLGLRLIYFSYDVKMKEKGDIPEGYSVSREKKERFSLILESASTNQTSMYLCASSRTGSGANVLTFGAGSRLTVL.

For this clone: This sample also contains other DNA sequences that code for the same CDR3. V and J are TRBV6-5 and TRBJ2-7; TRBD1 matches 9 bases. Losses at the gene ends were 5 bases for V and 1 base for J; bases not matched to a gene: 3. Looked up from germline, CDR1 is MNHEY and CDR2 is SVGAGI. The CDR3 length is 14 residues. The CDR3 here is CASSPGQGSYEQYF. As DNA, the CDR3 is TGTGCCAGCAGTCCGGGACAGGGATCCTACGAGCAGTACTTC.

The CDR3 DNA follows: TGTGCCAGCAGCCAAGATCGTGGGAGGCGGGCAGATACGCAGTATTTT. This sequence encodes CASSQDRGRRADTQYF. This chain joins TRBV14 and TRBJ2-3; perhaps TRBD2 as D (6 bases). From germline, CDR1 is SGHDN and CDR2 FVKESK. This CDR3 is 16 amino acids long. V lost 0 bases, J lost 4 bases, and 14 bases lay in between.

V gene TRBV25-1 combines with J gene TRBJ2-7, with 9 nucleotides matching TRBD1. Per the germline V gene, CDR1 is MGHDK and CDR2 is SYGVNS. The CDR3 length is 14 residues. Losses at the gene ends were 2 bases for V and 5 bases for J; bases not matched to a gene: 4. The CDR3 DNA follows: TGTGCCAGCAGTGAACCGGGACAGGGCAACGAGCAGTACTTC. This gives the protein CASSEPGQGNEQYF.